The T cell receptor beta chain under discussion was sequenced for a study of patients and donors after allogeneic stem cell transplantation (dated by TCRdb to 2019 to 2021). The library was made by RT-PCR. For sequencing, a NextSeq 550 was employed. TCRdb reworked the public reads: Q25 trimming with fastp, MiXCR clone assembly, productive beta chains retained. Each CDR3 protein appears once, grouped with its most common genes and DNA. In all, the sample holds over 400,000 distinct CDR3 sequences, and roughly 17% of those were seen once. The top ten clonotypes cover about 7% of the sample. Details on this clonotype: No cognate antigen has been identified for it. The input lacks base qualities; no much larger clone sits a single base away.

CDR1 and CDR2 are drawn from the germline V gene (reference sequence): DFQATT, SNEGSKA. The CDR3 holds 13 amino acids from the cysteine to the phenylalanine. Just CDR3 DNA is preserved here, 39 bases in frame from base 1. The germline V and J ends show losses of 0 bases and 7 bases respectively, and no gene match explains 4 bases of the junction. This sequence was found in a human donor who was either an allogeneic HSCT recipient or a stem cell or donor lymphocyte infusion donor (not recorded which). It is not recorded whose cells these are; they may come from a transplant donor. The chain was built from TRBV20-1 and TRBJ1-1, with TRBD1 matching 8 junction bases. The specimen sequenced was blood, either unsorted or a sorted T cell fraction (not recorded which). The DNA reads TGCAGTGCTAGAGATGGGACAGGCCATGAAGCTTTCTTT. This translates into CSARDGTGHEAFF.